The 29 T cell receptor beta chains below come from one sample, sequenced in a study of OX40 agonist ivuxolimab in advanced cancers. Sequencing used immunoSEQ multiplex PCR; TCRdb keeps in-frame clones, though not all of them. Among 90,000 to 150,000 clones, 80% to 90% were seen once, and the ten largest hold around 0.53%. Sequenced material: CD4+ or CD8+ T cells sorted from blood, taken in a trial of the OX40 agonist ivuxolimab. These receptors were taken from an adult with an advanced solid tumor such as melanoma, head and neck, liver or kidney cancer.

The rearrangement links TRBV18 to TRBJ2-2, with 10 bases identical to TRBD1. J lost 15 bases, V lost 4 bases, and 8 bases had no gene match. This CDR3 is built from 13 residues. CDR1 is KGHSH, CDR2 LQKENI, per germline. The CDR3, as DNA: TGTGCCAGCTCACGCGGACAGGGGGTGATGATGTTTTTT. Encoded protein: CASSRGQGVMMFF.

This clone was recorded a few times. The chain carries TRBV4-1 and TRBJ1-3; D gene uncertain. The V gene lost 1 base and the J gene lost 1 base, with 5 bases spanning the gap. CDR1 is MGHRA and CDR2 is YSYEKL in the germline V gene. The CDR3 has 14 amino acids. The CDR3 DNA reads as TGCGCCAGCAGCCAAGTGGGATCTGGAAACACCATATATTTT. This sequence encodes CASSQVGSGNTIYF.

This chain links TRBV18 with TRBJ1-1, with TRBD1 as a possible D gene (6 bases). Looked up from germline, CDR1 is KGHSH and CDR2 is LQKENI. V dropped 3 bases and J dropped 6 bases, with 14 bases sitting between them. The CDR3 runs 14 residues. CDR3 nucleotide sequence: TGTGCCAGCTCACCCCAGGGGACAATATCTGAAGCTTTCTTT. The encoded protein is CASSPQGTISEAFF.

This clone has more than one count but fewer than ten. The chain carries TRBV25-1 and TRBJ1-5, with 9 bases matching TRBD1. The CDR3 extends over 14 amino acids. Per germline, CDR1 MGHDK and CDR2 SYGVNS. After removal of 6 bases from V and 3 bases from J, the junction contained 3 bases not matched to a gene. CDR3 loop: CASRGQGNNQPQHF. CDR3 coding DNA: TGTGCCAGCAGAGGACAGGGGAACAATCAGCCCCAGCATTTT. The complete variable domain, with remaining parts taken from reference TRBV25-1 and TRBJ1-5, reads EADIYQTPRYLVIGTGKKITLECSQTMGHDKMYWYQQDPGMELHLIHYSYGVNSTEKGDLSSESTVSRIRTEHFPLTLESARPSHTSQYLCASRGQGNNQPQHFGDGTRLSIL.

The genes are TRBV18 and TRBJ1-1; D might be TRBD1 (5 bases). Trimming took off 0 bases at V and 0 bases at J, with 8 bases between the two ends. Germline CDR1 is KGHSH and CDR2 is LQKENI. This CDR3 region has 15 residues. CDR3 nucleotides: TGTGCCAGCTCACCACCGGGAGGGGTGAACACTGAAGCTTTCTTT. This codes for CASSPPGGVNTEAFF.

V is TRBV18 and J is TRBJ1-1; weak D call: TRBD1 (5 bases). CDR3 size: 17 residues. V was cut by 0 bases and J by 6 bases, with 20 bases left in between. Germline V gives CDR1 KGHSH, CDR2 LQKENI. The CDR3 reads CASSPPPYGGLGAEAFF. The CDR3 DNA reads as TGTGCCAGCTCACCACCCCCGTACGGGGGACTAGGCGCTGAAGCTTTCTTT.

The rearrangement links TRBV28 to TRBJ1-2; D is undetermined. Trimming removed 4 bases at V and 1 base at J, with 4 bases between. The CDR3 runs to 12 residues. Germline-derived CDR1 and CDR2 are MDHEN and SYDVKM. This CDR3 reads CASSYSNYGYTF. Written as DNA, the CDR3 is TGTGCCAGCAGTTATAGTAACTATGGCTACACCTTC.

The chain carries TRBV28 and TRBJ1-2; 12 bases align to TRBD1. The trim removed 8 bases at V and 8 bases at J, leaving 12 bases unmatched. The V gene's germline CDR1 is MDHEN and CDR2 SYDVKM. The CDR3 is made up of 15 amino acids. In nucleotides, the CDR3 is TGTGCCAGCCTCACTCCGGGACAGGGGGCCCGGGGCTACACCTTC. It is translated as CASLTPGQGARGYTF.

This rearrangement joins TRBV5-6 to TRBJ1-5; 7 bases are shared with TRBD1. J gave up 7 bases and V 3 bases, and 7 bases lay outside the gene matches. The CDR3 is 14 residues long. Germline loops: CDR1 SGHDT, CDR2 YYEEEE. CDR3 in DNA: TGTGCCAGCAGCTATACAGGGGTAAGGCAGCCCCAGCATTTT. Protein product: CASSYTGVRQPQHF. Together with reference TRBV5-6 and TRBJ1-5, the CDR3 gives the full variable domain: DAGVTQSPTHLIKTRGQQVTLRCSPKSGHDTVSWYQQALGQGPQFIFQYYEEEERQRGNFPDRFSGHQFPNYSSELNVNALLLGDSALYLCASSYTGVRQPQHFGDGTRLSIL.

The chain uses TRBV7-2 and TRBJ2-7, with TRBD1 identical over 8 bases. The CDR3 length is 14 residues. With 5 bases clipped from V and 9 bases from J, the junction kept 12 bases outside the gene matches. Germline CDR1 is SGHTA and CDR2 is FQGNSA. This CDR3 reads CASSRSLTTGGQYF. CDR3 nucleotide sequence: TGTGCCAGCAGCCGAAGCCTAACCACAGGGGGGCAGTACTTC.

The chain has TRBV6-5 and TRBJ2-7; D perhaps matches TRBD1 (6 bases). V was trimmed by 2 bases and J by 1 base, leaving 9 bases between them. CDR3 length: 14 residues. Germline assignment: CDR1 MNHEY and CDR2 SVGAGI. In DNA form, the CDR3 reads TGTGCCAGCAGTTACGCCGACAGGTCCTACGAGCAGTACTTC. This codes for CASSYADRSYEQYF.

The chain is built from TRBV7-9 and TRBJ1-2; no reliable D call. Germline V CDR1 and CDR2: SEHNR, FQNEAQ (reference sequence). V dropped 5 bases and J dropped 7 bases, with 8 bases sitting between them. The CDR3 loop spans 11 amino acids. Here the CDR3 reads CASSPGVGYTF. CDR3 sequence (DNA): TGTGCCAGCAGCCCGGGTGTTGGCTACACCTTC.

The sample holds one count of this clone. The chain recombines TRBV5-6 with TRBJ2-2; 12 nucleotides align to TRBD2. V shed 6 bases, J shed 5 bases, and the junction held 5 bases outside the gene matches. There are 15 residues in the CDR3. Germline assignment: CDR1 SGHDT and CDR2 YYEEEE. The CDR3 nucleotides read TGTGCCAGCATCGGACTAGCGGGGACAACCGGGGAGCTGTTTTTT. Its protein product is CASIGLAGTTGELFF.

The CDR3 loop reads CASNTGGGGYTF. The CDR3 nucleotides read TGTGCCAGCAATACGGGGGGTGGTGGCTACACCTTC. The chain recombines TRBV27 with TRBJ1-2; D is possibly TRBD1 (5 bases). Germline CDR1 is MNHEY and CDR2 is SMNVEV (reference sequence). The CDR3 has 12 residues. V shed 7 bases and J shed 7 bases, with 13 bases lying between them.

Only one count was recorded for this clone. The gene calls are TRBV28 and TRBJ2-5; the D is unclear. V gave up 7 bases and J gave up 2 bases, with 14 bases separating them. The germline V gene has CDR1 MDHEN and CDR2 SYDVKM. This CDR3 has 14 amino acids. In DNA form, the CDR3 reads TGTGCCAGCAACACTCCGGGTTATCAAGAGACCCAGTACTTC. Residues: CASNTPGYQETQYF.

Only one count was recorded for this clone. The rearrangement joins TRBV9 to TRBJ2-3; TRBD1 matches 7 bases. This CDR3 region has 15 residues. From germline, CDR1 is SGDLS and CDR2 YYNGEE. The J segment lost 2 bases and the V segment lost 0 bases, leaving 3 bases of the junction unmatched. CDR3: CASSVVGQTTDTQYF. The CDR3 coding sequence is TGTGCCAGCAGCGTAGTGGGACAGACCACAGATACGCAGTATTTT.

The DNA of the CDR3 is TGTGCCAGCAGCCAGGGCGGGGGTAAAGAGACCCAGTACTTC. It encodes CASSQGGGKETQYF. The V call is TRBV4-2, the J call TRBJ2-5, with 7 bases fitting TRBD2. This CDR3 contains 14 residues. Unmatched junction bases numbered 4, after V lost 3 bases and J lost 3 bases. Germline-derived CDR1 and CDR2 are LGHNA and YNFKEQ.

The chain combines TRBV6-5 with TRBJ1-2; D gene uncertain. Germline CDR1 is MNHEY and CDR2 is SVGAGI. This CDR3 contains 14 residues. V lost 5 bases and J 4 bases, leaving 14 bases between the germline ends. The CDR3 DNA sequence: TGTGCCAGCAGTGACGTCGTGAGCCCCTATGGCTACACCTTC. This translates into CASSDVVSPYGYTF.

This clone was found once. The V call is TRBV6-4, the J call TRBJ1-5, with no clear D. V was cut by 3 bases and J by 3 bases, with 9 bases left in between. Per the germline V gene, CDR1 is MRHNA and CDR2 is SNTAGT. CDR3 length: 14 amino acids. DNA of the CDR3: TGTGCCAGCAGTGAGACGGGGTTCAATCAGCCCCAGCATTTT. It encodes CASSETGFNQPQHF.

The CDR3 is CASSKSTGSETQYF. CDR3 nucleotides: TGTGCCAGTAGTAAATCAACAGGGAGCGAGACCCAGTACTTC. The chain recombines TRBV19 with TRBJ2-5, with D perhaps TRBD1 (6 bases). V lost 4 bases to trimming and J lost 5 bases, with 14 bases between them. Germline V gene data show CDR1 as LNHDA and CDR2 as SQIVND (reference sequence). The CDR3 runs to 14 residues.

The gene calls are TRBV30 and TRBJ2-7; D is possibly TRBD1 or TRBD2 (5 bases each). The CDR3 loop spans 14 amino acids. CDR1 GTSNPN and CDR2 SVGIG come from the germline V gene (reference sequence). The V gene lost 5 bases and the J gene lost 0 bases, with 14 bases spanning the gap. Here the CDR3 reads CAWEGSQGSYEQYF. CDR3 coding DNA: TGTGCCTGGGAGGGGTCCCAGGGCTCCTACGAGCAGTACTTC.

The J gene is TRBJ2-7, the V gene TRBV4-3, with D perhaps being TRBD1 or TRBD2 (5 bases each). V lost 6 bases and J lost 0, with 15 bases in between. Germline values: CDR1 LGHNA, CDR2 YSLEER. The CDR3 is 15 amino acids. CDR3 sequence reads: CASRRQQDFSYEQYF. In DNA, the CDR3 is TGCGCCAGCAGGAGGCAACAGGACTTCTCCTACGAGCAGTACTTC.

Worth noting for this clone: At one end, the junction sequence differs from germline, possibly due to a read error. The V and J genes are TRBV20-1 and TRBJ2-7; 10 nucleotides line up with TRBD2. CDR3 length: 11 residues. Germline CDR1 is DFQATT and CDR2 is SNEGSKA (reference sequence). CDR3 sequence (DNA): TGCAGTGCTGGCTTTGGGACTAGCGCGTTATTC. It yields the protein CSAGFGTSALF.

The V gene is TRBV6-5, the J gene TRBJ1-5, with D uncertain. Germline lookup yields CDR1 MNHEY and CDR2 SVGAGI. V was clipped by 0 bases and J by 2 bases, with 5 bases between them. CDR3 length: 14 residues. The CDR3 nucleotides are TGTGCCAGCAGTTACTCGGGAGGCAATCAGCCCCAGCATTTT. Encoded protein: CASSYSGGNQPQHF.

CDR3: CASTPAGDPEKLFF. CDR3 in DNA: TGTGCCAGTACCCCCGCAGGGGACCCGGAAAAACTGTTTTTT. The rearrangement joins TRBV19 to TRBJ1-4; possibly TRBD1 for D (6 bases). CDR1 and CDR2 from the germline V gene are LNHDA and SQIVND (reference sequence). This CDR3 spans 14 amino acids. Trimming cost V 7 bases and J 8 bases, with 17 bases left between them.

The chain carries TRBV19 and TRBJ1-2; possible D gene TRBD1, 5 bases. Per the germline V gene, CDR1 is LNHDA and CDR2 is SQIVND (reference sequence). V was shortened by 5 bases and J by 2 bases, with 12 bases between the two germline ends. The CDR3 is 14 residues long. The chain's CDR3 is CASSFGGANYGYTF. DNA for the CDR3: TGTGCCAGTAGTTTTGGGGGTGCGAACTATGGCTACACCTTC.

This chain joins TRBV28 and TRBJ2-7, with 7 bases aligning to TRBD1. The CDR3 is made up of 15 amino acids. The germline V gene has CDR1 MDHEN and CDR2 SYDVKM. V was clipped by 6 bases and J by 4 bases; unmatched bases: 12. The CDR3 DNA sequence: TGTGCCAGCAGCCCCGCGGACAGGCCTTTATACGAGCAGTACTTC. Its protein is CASSPADRPLYEQYF.

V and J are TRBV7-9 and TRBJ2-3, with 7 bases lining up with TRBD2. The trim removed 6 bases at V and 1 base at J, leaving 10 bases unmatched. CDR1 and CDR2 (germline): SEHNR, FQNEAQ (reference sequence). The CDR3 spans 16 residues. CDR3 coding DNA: TGTGCCAGCAGTCCCCCCAGCGGGGACCGCACAGATACGCAGTATTTT. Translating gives CASSPPSGDRTDTQYF.

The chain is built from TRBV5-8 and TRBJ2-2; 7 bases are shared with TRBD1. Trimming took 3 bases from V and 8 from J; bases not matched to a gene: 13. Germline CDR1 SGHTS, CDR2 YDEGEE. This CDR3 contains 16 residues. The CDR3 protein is CASSSTGTAAPGELFF. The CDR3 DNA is TGTGCCAGCAGCTCCACCGGGACAGCTGCCCCGGGGGAGCTGTTTTTT.